This T cell receptor beta chain appears in the sequencing data of a study of T cells after yellow fever vaccination. The CDR3 is 16 amino acids. Trimming at V came to 6 bases and at J to 1 base, leaving 8 bases not matched to a gene. TCRdb recomputed calls from the 5' RACE reads with MiXCR, one row per CDR3 protein. Here the sample spans about 120,000 distinct CDR3 sequences, about 8.4% being singletons. This clonotype occurred a few times. The receptor was derived from a man aged 18 to 29 who received the YFV17D yellow fever vaccine. This sample comprised CD8+ T cells sorted from PBMCs, obtained on the day of the yellow fever booster vaccination. The chain links TRBV12-3 or TRBV12-4 to TRBJ2-1, with TRBD1 matching 8 bases. CDR3 in amino acids: CASRAAGQGSYNEQFF. For the CDR3, the DNA is TGTGCCAGCAGGGCGGCCGGACAGGGTTCCTACAATGAGCAGTTCTTC.